Presented here are 23 T cell receptor beta chains from one specimen sequenced in a study of blood T cell repertoires in COVID-19. The repertoire was sequenced with immunoSEQ multiplex PCR; TCRdb's copy has only in-frame clones and lacks some. The sample holds more than 70,000 clones, about 85% seen once. Sequenced: peripheral blood. Source of these receptors: a human donor in a cohort sampled during active COVID-19.

The chain has TRBV19 and TRBJ1-5, with TRBD1 identical over 9 bases. V lost 4 bases, J lost 6 bases, and 13 bases stayed unmatched. The CDR3 consists of 17 residues. Looked up from germline, CDR1 is LNHDA and CDR2 is SQIVND (reference sequence). CDR3 DNA sequence: TGTGCCAGTAGTAGAGGCACAGGGGGCACACTGGGTCAGCCCCAGCATTTT. This translates into CASSRGTGGTLGQPQHF. Based on the CDR3 plus reference TRBV19 and TRBJ1-5, the full variable domain is DGGITQSPKYLFRKEGQNVTLSCEQNLNHDAMYWYRQDPGQGLRLIYYSQIVNDFQKGDIAEGYSVSREKKESFPLTVTSAQKNPTAFYLCASSRGTGGTLGQPQHFGDGTRLSIL.

J is TRBJ2-7 and V is TRBV3-1 (or the pseudogene TRBV3-2); TRBD2 matches 13 bases. CDR1 is LGHDT and CDR2 is YNNKEL in the germline V gene (reference sequence). V shed 1 base and J 4 bases; nucleotides not matched to a gene: 1. The CDR3 has 15 amino acids. The CDR3 coding sequence is TGTGCCAGCAGCCAAGGGACTAGCGGGAGTTACGAGCAGTACTTC. It is translated as CASSQGTSGSYEQYF.

The rearrangement uses TRBV29-1 and TRBJ2-7, with TRBD1 matching 11 bases. The CDR3 spans 13 residues. V gave up 5 bases and J gave up 3 bases; unmatched junction bases: 3. Germline CDR1 and CDR2: SQVTM and ANQGSEA. Here the CDR3 reads CSVSGTGGYEQYF. The CDR3 DNA reads as TGCAGCGTTTCCGGGACAGGGGGCTACGAGCAGTACTTC.

The rearrangement uses TRBV5-1 and TRBJ2-7; D is undetermined. Germline CDR1 is SGHRS and CDR2 is YFSETQ. Trimming stripped 1 base from V and 0 bases from J, with 8 bases between. The CDR3 length is 14 residues. The DNA for the CDR3 is TGCGCCAGCAGCTTGCTGCAGGACTCCTACGAGCAGTACTTC. The encoded protein is CASSLLQDSYEQYF.

This rearrangement joins TRBV10-3 to TRBJ1-2; 9 nucleotides align to TRBD1. Germline loops: CDR1 ENHRY, CDR2 SYGVKD. The V segment lost 4 bases and the J segment 4 bases; nucleotides outside the gene matches: 4. The CDR3 loop spans 14 amino acids. This chain's CDR3 is CAISVGQGIYGYTF. CDR3 DNA: TGTGCCATCAGTGTTGGACAGGGGATCTATGGCTACACCTTC.

V is TRBV7-2 and J is TRBJ2-1, with D possibly TRBD1 on 5 matching bases. CDR1 is SGHTA, CDR2 FQGNSA, per germline. The length of the CDR3 is 12 residues. The V gene lost 2 bases and the J gene lost 15 bases, with 14 bases spanning the gap. The CDR3 region has the DNA TGTGCCAGCAGCTTATACGAGCGTGGGGCGTTCTTC. Amino acid sequence: CASSLYERGAFF.

The chain uses TRBV5-4 and TRBJ2-1, with 7 bases aligning to TRBD1. V gave up 4 bases and J gave up 10 bases; unmatched junction bases: 8. The length of the CDR3 is 13 residues. Germline values: CDR1 SGHNT, CDR2 YYREEE (reference sequence). The CDR3 DNA reads TGTGCCAGCAGCCCCGGGACAGCAGCCGAGCAGTTCTTC. Its protein product is CASSPGTAAEQFF.

In DNA, the CDR3 is TGTGCCAGCAGTGACAGGGTTTGGGATGGCTACACCTTC. Amino acid sequence: CASSDRVWDGYTF. The chain is built from TRBV25-1 and TRBJ1-2, with a possible D match to TRBD1 (5 bases). The CDR3 totals 13 residues. V was trimmed by 3 bases and J by 6 bases, leaving 11 bases between them. Germline V lookup: CDR1 MGHDK, CDR2 SYGVNS.

This clone was recorded many times. The chain links TRBV21-1 to TRBJ1-1; the tabulated D call, TRBD1, remains unverified against the DNA. TRBV21-1 is classified as a pseudogene. This CDR3 has 16 residues. The CDR3 sequence: CASSYDRGNGNTEAFF. The CDR3 DNA follows: TGTGCCAGCAGCTATGACAGGGGCAACGGGAACACTGAAGCTTTCTTT.

The chain uses TRBV5-1 and TRBJ2-5, with 10 bases that match TRBD1. Per germline, CDR1 SGHRS and CDR2 YFSETQ. V lost 0 bases and J lost 3; bases outside the gene matches: 5. This CDR3 contains 16 residues. The CDR3 sequence: CASSLAAGTGEETQYF. CDR3 nucleotides: TGCGCCAGCAGCTTGGCTGCCGGGACAGGGGAAGAGACCCAGTACTTC.

The genes are TRBV4-1 and TRBJ1-5; D perhaps matches TRBD1 (5 bases). This CDR3 has 15 amino acids. Germline CDR1 is MGHRA and CDR2 is YSYEKL. Trimming cost V 4 bases and J 3 bases, with 13 bases left between them. The CDR3 bases are TGCGCCAGCAGCCTACTGGGAGGGGCCAATCAGCCCCAGCATTTT. Encoded protein: CASSLLGGANQPQHF.

The chain links TRBV7-8 to TRBJ2-5, with D maybe TRBD1 (6 bases). The CDR3 totals 16 residues. The germline V and J ends were trimmed by 7 bases and 2 bases, with 20 bases remaining between them. Germline loops: CDR1 SGHVS, CDR2 FQNEAQ. CDR3 in amino acids: CASTYPTLDSQETQYF. CDR3 sequence (DNA): TGTGCCAGCACTTATCCAACCCTGGACAGTCAAGAGACCCAGTACTTC.

The gene calls are TRBV7-8 and TRBJ2-3; 10 nucleotides align to TRBD2. CDR1 and CDR2 from the germline V gene are SGHVS and FQNEAQ. The CDR3 loop spans 13 amino acids. J gave up 10 bases and V 3 bases, and 4 bases lay outside the gene matches. CDR3 sequence: CASSFGLAAAQYF. The CDR3 bases are TGTGCCAGCAGCTTCGGACTAGCGGCTGCGCAGTATTTT.

Only a few counts were recorded for this clone. The chain couples TRBV15 to TRBJ2-6, with 7 bases identical to TRBD2. The CDR3 consists of 15 residues. Germline CDR1 and CDR2: LNHNV and YYDKDF (reference sequence). Germline trimming cut 2 bases from V and 3 bases from J; bases unmatched to any gene: 1. Here the CDR3 DNA reads TGTGCCACCAGCAGACTAGCGGATGGGGCCAACGTCCTGACTTTC. Residues: CATSRLADGANVLTF.

This clone was detected only a few times. This chain uses TRBV7-8 with TRBJ2-1, with 9 bases that match TRBD2. CDR3 length: 16 amino acids. The germline V gene encodes CDR1 SGHVS and CDR2 FQNEAQ. The junction had 14 bases not matched to a gene; V was cut back by 5 bases and J by 9 bases. The CDR3 DNA sequence: TGTGCCAGCAGCCGGCGGGGAGCGGGAGGCCCCACTGAGCAGTTCTTC. The encoded protein is CASSRRGAGGPTEQFF.

This rearrangement joins TRBV7-8 to TRBJ2-1, with a tentative D call TRBD2 (5 bases). Germline CDR1 reads SGHVS; CDR2 reads FQNEAQ. The ends were cut back, 1 base at V and 0 bases at J, with 13 bases in the middle. The CDR3 consists of 17 residues. CDR3 sequence: CASSLVGVTSSYNEQFF. The CDR3 DNA reads TGTGCCAGCAGCTTAGTCGGGGTGACAAGCTCCTACAATGAGCAGTTCTTC. Together with reference TRBV7-8 and TRBJ2-1, the CDR3 gives the full variable domain: GAGVSQSPRYKVAKRGQDVALRCDPISGHVSLFWYQQALGQGPEFLTYFQNEAQLDKSGLPSDRFFAERPEGSVSTLKIQRTQQEDSAVYLCASSLVGVTSSYNEQFFGPGTRLTVL.

The chain is built from TRBV7-2 and TRBJ2-7; 11 nucleotides match TRBD2. J gave up 2 bases and V 4 bases, and 10 bases lay outside the gene matches. This CDR3 is 17 amino acids long. CDR1 is SGHTA and CDR2 is FQGNSA in the germline V gene. CDR3 sequence reads: CASSWPEGSGRAYEQYF. In DNA form, the CDR3 reads TGTGCCAGCAGCTGGCCCGAGGGTAGCGGGAGGGCCTACGAGCAGTACTTC.

The chain has TRBV11-3 and TRBJ2-5; possibly TRBD2 for D (6 bases). Trimming took off 1 base at V and 0 bases at J, with 12 bases between the two ends. The CDR3 length is 16 residues. Looked up from germline, CDR1 is SGHNT and CDR2 is YENEEA. CDR3: CASSLGGLKYQETQYF. CDR3 nucleotides: TGTGCCAGCAGCTTAGGGGGACTCAAGTACCAAGAGACCCAGTACTTC.

The rearrangement links TRBV9 to TRBJ2-3; 9 bases line up with TRBD2. This CDR3 has 15 residues. Germline V CDR1 and CDR2: SGDLS, YYNGEE. With 6 bases clipped from V and 2 bases from J, the junction kept 7 bases outside the gene matches. CDR3 bases: TGTGCCAGCACCCCTAGCGGGACTCACACAGATACGCAGTATTTT. Its protein product is CASTPSGTHTDTQYF.

In its sample, this clone was seen a few times. The chain employs TRBV30 and TRBJ1-2; D perhaps matches TRBD1 (5 bases). V gave up 0 bases and J gave up 4 bases, with 15 bases separating them. CDR3 length: 15 amino acids. The germline V gene has CDR1 GTSNPN and CDR2 SVGIG (reference sequence). CDR3 in amino acids: CAWSVPSLGVYGYTF. The CDR3 DNA reads as TGTGCCTGGAGTGTACCAAGTTTAGGGGTCTATGGCTACACCTTC.

The V call is TRBV18, the J call TRBJ2-7; 7 nucleotides line up with TRBD1. The CDR3 is 14 residues long. Trimming cost V 4 bases and J 4 bases; bases outside gene matches: 7. The germline CDR1 and CDR2 sequences are KGHSH and LQKENI. The CDR3 loop reads CASSLPTGLYEQYF. CDR3 sequence (DNA): TGTGCCAGCTCACTCCCGACAGGGTTGTACGAGCAGTACTTC. Drawing the rest from reference TRBV18 and TRBJ2-7, the complete variable domain is NAGVMQNPRHLVRRRGQEARLRCSPMKGHSHVYWYRQLPEEGLKFMVYLQKENIIDESGMPKERFSAEFPKEGPSILRIQQVVRGDSAAYFCASSLPTGLYEQYFGPGTRLTVT.

Written as DNA, the CDR3 is TGTGCCAGCAGTGAAGGAGGGCGCACCATATATTTT. This translates into CASSEGGRTIYF. The chain couples TRBV21-1 to TRBJ1-3. TRBV21-1 is annotated as a pseudogene. CDR3 length: 12 residues.

J is TRBJ1-1 and V is TRBV5-5; D is uncertain. Trimming removed 4 bases at V and 6 bases at J, with 10 bases between. The germline V gene has CDR1 SGHKS and CDR2 YYEKEE (reference sequence). This CDR3 is 12 amino acids long. For the CDR3, the DNA is TGTGCCAGCAGCCTAGGGCGGGCTGAAGCTTTCTTT. It encodes CASSLGRAEAFF.